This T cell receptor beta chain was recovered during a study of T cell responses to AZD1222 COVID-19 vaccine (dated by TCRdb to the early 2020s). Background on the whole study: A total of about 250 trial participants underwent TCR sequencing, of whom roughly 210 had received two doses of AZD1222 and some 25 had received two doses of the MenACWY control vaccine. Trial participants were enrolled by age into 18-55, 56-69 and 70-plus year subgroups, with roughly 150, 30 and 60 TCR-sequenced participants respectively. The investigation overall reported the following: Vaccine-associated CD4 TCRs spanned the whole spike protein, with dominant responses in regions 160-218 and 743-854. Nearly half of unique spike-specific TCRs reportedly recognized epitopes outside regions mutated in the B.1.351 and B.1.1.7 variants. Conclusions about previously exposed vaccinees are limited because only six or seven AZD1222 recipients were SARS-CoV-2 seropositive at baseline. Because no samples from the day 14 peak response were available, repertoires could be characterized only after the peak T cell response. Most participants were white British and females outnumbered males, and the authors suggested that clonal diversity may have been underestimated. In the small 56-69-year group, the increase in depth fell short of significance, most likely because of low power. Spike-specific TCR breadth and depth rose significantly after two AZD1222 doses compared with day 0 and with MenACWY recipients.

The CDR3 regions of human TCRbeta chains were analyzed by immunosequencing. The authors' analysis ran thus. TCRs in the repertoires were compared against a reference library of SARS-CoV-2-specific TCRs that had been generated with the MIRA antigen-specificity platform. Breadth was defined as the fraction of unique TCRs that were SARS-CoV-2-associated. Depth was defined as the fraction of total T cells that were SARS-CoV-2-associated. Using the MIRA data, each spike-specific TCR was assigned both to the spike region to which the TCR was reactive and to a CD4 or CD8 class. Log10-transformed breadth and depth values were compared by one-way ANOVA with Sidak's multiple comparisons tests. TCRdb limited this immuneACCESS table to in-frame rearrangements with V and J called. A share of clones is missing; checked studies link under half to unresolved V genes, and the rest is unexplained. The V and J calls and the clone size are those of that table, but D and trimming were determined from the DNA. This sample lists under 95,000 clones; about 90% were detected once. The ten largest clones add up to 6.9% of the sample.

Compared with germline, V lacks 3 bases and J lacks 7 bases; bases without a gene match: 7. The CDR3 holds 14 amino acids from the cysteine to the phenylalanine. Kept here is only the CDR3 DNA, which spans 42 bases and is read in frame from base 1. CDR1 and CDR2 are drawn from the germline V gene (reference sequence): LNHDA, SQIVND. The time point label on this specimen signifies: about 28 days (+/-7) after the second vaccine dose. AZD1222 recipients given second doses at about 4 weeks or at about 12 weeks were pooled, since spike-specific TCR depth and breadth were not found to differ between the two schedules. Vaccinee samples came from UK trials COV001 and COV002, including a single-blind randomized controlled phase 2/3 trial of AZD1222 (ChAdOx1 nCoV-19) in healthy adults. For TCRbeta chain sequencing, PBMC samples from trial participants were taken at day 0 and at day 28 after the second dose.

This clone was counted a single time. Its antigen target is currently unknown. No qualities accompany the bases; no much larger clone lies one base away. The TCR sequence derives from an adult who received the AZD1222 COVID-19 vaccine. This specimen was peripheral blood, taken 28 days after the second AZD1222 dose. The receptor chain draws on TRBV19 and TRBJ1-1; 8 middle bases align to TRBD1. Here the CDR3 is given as CASSMTGVLNEAFF. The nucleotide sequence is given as TGTGCCAGTAGTATGACAGGGGTACTGAATGAAGCTTTCTTT. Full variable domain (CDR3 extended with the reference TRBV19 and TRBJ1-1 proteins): DGGITQSPKYLFRKEGQNVTLSCEQNLNHDAMYWYRQDPGQGLRLIYYSQIVNDFQKGDIAEGYSVSREKKESFPLTVTSAQKNPTAFYLCASSMTGVLNEAFFGQGTRLTVV.